This record concerns one TCR beta chain sequence. Its antigen is not known. This record comes from a study of post-analysis software for immune sequencing data. General observations from the study: TRBV segments more frequent in patients than in controls numbered five and included TRBV5-6, TRBV5-1 and TRBV20-1. Patients with multiple sclerosis recorded significantly lower normalized Chao1 diversity than controls, the study found.

Each TCR beta cDNA library carried unique molecular identifiers. Using its own MiXCR run on the PCR reads, TCRdb lists one record per CDR3 protein. The sample shows about half a million distinct CDR3 sequences, approximately 34% of them seen only once. The CDR3 is 15 amino acids. V lost 4 bases and J lost 2; bases outside the gene matches: 4. CDR1 PRHDT and CDR2 FYEKMQ come from the germline V gene (reference sequence). The chain couples TRBV13 to TRBJ2-1, with 8 bases matching TRBD2. The receptor was derived from a girl aged 2-17 years with multiple sclerosis. Sequencing was carried out using blood. The CDR3 sequence: CASSSGGRAYNEQFF. CDR3 DNA: TGTGCCAGCAGCTCGGGGGGGAGGGCCTACAATGAGCAGTTCTTC.